This T cell receptor (beta chain) stems from a study of T cell changes during pregnancy in multiple sclerosis. The count of this clone is one. The germline CDR1 and CDR2 sequences are LNHDA and SQIVND (reference sequence). V trimming: 6 bases; J trimming: 12 bases; junction bases outside the gene matches: 6. This CDR3 has 12 residues. The repertoire was sequenced with immunoSEQ multiplex PCR; TCRdb's copy has only in-frame clones and lacks some. The repertoire includes 90,000 or so clones, approximately 92% of them detected once, and more than 1.5% sits in the top ten. The V gene is TRBV19, the J gene TRBJ2-1; TRBD2 aligns across 9 bases. The specimen comprised peripheral blood, sampled in the first trimester of pregnancy. The clonotype was recovered from a female donor with multiple sclerosis, enrolled in a pregnancy study. The chain's CDR3 is CASRSSGSRQFF. CDR3 DNA: TGTGCCAGTAGGAGTAGCGGGAGTAGGCAGTTCTTC.